This TCR beta chain was sequenced for a study of shared clonotypes between healthy human individuals (dated by TCRdb to about 2020). As for the study more broadly: The cohort comprised a couple of women and three men aged 18 to 49 years. For each donor, three plates each were used for CD4 naive and CD4 memory, two plates were used for CD8 naive, and one plate was used for CD8 memory. The study deeply sequenced blood TCR repertoires of five healthy adults to estimate repertoire size and the extent of clonotype sharing between individuals. Different laboratories and diverse techniques were used to prepare libraries and sequence TCR repertoires, to increase sequencing depth and limit assay-specific biases. Each donor's leukapheresis produced roughly between roughly 0.85 and 9.5 billion PBMCs. On the study overall, not on this receptor specifically: Only blood was sampled, and tissue TCR repertoires likely differ from those in blood. Clonotypes shared by all four sorted-subset donors showed higher generation probabilities than non-shared clonotypes. The small number of donors limited the genetic and exposure-history diversity represented. Even with the large sequencing depth, rarefaction of the sorted-subset datasets indicated that sequencing was incomplete. Across several donors, roughly 5.1% of naive CD4, roughly 3.5% of naive CD8, around 2.1% of memory CD4, and under 0.45% of memory CD8 clonotypes were shared. Larger estimated clonotype richness was generally found for naive subsets than for memory subsets. Pairwise subsampling led to the expectation that sequencing depth would affect the degree of clonotype sharing among donors.

TCR CDR3 regions were amplified from genomic DNA by multiplex PCR using the deep immunoSEQ assay. Extracted genomic DNA from each cell subset was spread evenly across all wells of several immunoSEQ 96-well plates, with each plate serving as a replicate. For sorted subsets, around 200 ng genomic DNA, equal to some 28,000 T cell genomes, was loaded into each replicate PCR. Purified libraries were measured with a Qubit 3.0 fluorometer, size-checked on a Bioanalyzer 2100, and measured again with the KAPA Library Quantification kit. Each immunoSEQ 96-well plate was sequenced on its own single-read 150-cycle Illumina NextSeq 550 flow cell. On the study's bioinformatics: Because the immunoSEQ output held only junctional sequences and lacked quality scores, the filtering could not match the filtering applied to full-length reads. Sequences were annotated with PyIR, a Python wrapper for IgBLAST v1.9, using IMGT germline references to assign V/J genes and CDR3. Reads were removed for weak V/J assignments (E-value above 1e-6), missing CDR3, stop codons, out-of-frame junctions, or ambiguous translated residues. V3J clonotypes were defined as sequences sharing the same inferred V gene, J gene, and CDR3 amino acid sequence. Percentage overlap between repertoires was computed as shared unique clonotypes divided by the size of the smaller repertoire. Richness of each repertoire was evaluated using RTK rarefaction, the Chao1 estimator, and Recon v2.1 estimates of unobserved clonotypes. Generation probabilities were computed with OLGA for all TCRbeta clonotypes obtained by the gDNA method from a few donors. Drawn from immuneACCESS, this table holds only the in-frame rearrangements with V and J called that TCRdb kept. Clones are partly lost; checked studies trace under half to an unresolved V gene and leave the rest unexplained. The V and J calls and clone size were taken over from that table, and D and trimming were inferred from the DNA. For this sample there are over a million clones; around 97% appear just once. The biggest ten clones account for roughly 1.1% of the sample.

Healthy HIV-negative adults with no recently reported acute infections or vaccinations were included as donors. Every donor was a Caucasian adult residing in Nashville, Tennessee, USA. CD4+ T cells were enriched by magnetic negative selection, after which naive cells were positively selected on CD45RA and the negative fraction was taken as the memory subset. Blood was obtained by leukapheresis, after which PBMCs were separated by Ficoll-Histopaque density gradient centrifugation and cryopreserved in liquid nitrogen vapor phase. Analytical flow cytometry was used to check the purity and quantity of each magnetically sorted T cell population. Genomic DNA was isolated from each sorted fraction and quantified by UV absorbance on a Nanodrop 2000c. To note about this clone: Its antigen target is currently unknown. Base qualities were left out, and no much larger clone turns up one base away.

CDR1 and CDR2, per the germline V gene, are KGHSH and LQKENI. The junction carries 9 bases between V and J, which are trimmed by 5 bases and 1 base respectively. The CDR3 measures 13 amino acids from cysteine to phenylalanine. The read is trimmed to its CDR3 DNA, 39 bases read in frame from base 1. The chain is made from TRBV18 and TRBJ2-7, with the D gene possibly TRBD1 or TRBD2, each one fitting 5 bases. Sequenced input: naive CD4+ T cells sorted from blood. The sample's cell subset or site label, decoded: CD45RA+ positively selected. The sequence was obtained from a man aged 25 to 40 in good health. The DNA reads TGTGCCAGCTCAGGGGACCTATCCTACGAGCAGTACTTC. Its coded protein is CASSGDLSYEQYF.